This TCR beta chain was obtained from a study of blood T cells in healthy people across ages. The CDR3 is 16 residues long. Germline CDR1 reads DFQATT; CDR2 reads SNEGSKA (reference sequence). V was trimmed by 5 bases and J by 2 bases, leaving 22 bases between them. Through a sample-barcoded 5' primer and a J-beta primer mix, a second PCR was run for about 6 to 11 cycles. TCRdb passed the 5' RACE reads through MiXCR, listing each CDR3 protein once. The sample comprises about 1.8 million distinct CDR3 sequences, about 49% of which are singletons, and around 2.1% rests with the top ten. This clonotype occurred a few times.

The gene calls are TRBV20-1 and TRBJ2-7; D ambiguous. This receptor was obtained from a woman aged 40 to 50 in good health. The source material was blood. CDR3 DNA sequence: TGCAGTGCTCCCGTGCAAGACCGGATCGCAACCTACGAGCAGTACTTC. Its protein is CSAPVQDRIATYEQYF.